Included here is one TCR beta chain sequence, with context. RNA transcripts yielded amplified TCR beta CDR3 regions. HTBI primers were the set used in a first-round RT-PCR of the TCR CDR3. MiXCR, applied by TCRdb to the multiplex PCR reads, yields one record per CDR3 protein. Among about 290,000 distinct CDR3 sequences listed, roughly 15% were seen once. This specimen comes from a study of T cells in Graves' hyperthyroidism and ophthalmopathy. The CDR3 loop spans 17 amino acids. Trimming took off 2 bases at V and 3 bases at J, with 16 bases between the two ends. CDR1 is MNHEY, CDR2 SVGAGI, per germline.

This sequence was found in a woman between 50 and 59 years old with Graves' hyperthyroidism that later progressed to Graves' ophthalmopathy. The specimen sequenced was blood. The rearrangement joins TRBV6-5 to TRBJ2-2, with D tentatively TRBD2 (5 bases). In DNA form, the CDR3 reads TGTGCCAGCAGTTACAAAACTACCGGGAAATACACCGGGGAGCTGTTTTTT. This encodes CASSYKTTGKYTGELFF.